This T cell receptor beta chain was documented in a study of beta chain features in type 1 diabetes. Turning to the study itself: Over all samples combined, fewer than 130,000,000 sorted cells were examined. Regarding the study as a whole: Cells carrying high TCR expression could end up over-represented when cDNA is sequenced. The study found fewer insertions and more deletions at VDJ junctions in type 1 diabetes patients.

All of the isolated RNA was reverse transcribed, so expressed TCRB transcripts were sequenced. Measured with immunoSEQ multiplex PCR; TCRdb has only the in-frame clones, and not every one. Seen here are about 130,000 clones, 9.2% observed once, and the top ten hold about 0.61%. There are many counts of this clone. The antigen is unknown. V lost 5 bases and J lost 1; bases outside the gene matches: 6. The CDR3 has 15 residues. Germline CDR1 SEHNR, CDR2 FQNEAQ (reference sequence). Sorting of CD4+ naive, central memory, regulatory and stem cell-like memory cells was performed via CD45RO/CCR7/CD25/CD127/CD95/CD27.

Sample: central memory CD4+ T cells from blood. The V and J genes are TRBV7-9 and TRBJ2-7; 9 nucleotides line up with TRBD1. This TCR was recovered from a man aged 18-30 years in good health. As DNA, the CDR3 is TGTGCCAGCAGCAGAGGGACAGGGAGATCCTACGAGCAGTACTTC. Amino acid sequence: CASSRGTGRSYEQYF.